This is a list of T cell receptor beta chains from one sample in a study of blood T cell repertoires in COVID-19. Sequencing used immunoSEQ multiplex PCR; TCRdb keeps in-frame clones, though not all of them. In the table there are 430,000 or so clones, 88% of which are singletons. Sequencing was done on a sample of PBMCs or T cells enriched from blood (not recorded which). The receptors were sampled from a woman younger than 30 who had been exposed to COVID-19. The CDR3 runs from the conserved cysteine through the conserved F or W. A D gene is named only where the DNA matches it firmly. Clone size is shown for a subset of rows, as once, few, many or a class of expanded clone.

TRBJ1-6,TRBV5-1,-,-,CASSLEDLTLSPLHF,TGCGCCAGCAGCTTGGAGGACTTGACCCTTTCACCCCTCCACTTT
TRBJ1-2,TRBV18,-,-,CASSPLPRTEINYGYTF,TGTGCCAGCTCACCGCTACCCCGGACAGAGATTAACTATGGCTACACCTTC
TRBJ1-4,TRBV3-1/TRBV3-2,-,-,CASSPPTTNEKLFF,TGTGCCAGCAGCCCCCCAACAACTAATGAAAAACTGTTTTTT
TRBJ1-4,TRBV28,once,-,CASSPTATNEKLFF,TGTGCCAGCAGCCCGACAGCAACTAATGAAAAACTGTTTTTT
TRBJ2-7,TRBV4-1,-,TRBD2,CASSPSGTGGYEQYF,TGCGCCAGCAGCCCCTCCGGGACGGGGGGCTACGAGCAGTACTTC
TRBJ1-2,TRBV28,once,TRBD1,CASSLEGTGRLNGYTF,TGTGCCAGCAGTTTAGAGGGGACAGGGCGGTTGAATGGCTACACCTTC
TRBJ1-2,TRBV9,-,TRBD1,CASSAPLGQGASGYTF,TGTGCCAGCAGCGCCCCGTTGGGACAGGGGGCGAGTGGCTACACCTTC
TRBJ1-5,TRBV7-2,-,-,CASSQQGSDQPQHF,TGTGCCAGCAGCCAACAGGGATCGGATCAGCCCCAGCATTTT
TRBJ2-6,TRBV9,-,TRBD2,CASSERTSVLAGANVLTF,TGTGCCAGCAGCGAAAGGACTAGCGTACTGGCTGGGGCCAACGTCCTGACTTTC
TRBJ2-1,TRBV7-3,-,TRBD2,CASSPQAGGSGDNEQFF,TGTGCCAGCAGCCCACAAGCGGGGGGGAGCGGTGATAATGAGCAGTTCTTC
TRBJ1-3,TRBV7-2,-,-,CASSLVQNSGNTIYF,TGTGCCAGCAGCTTAGTCCAGAACTCTGGAAACACCATATATTTT
TRBJ1-5,TRBV19,few,-,CASRRSGGGNQPQHF,TGTGCCAGTAGGCGGTCGGGAGGAGGCAATCAGCCCCAGCATTTT